A selection of T cell receptor beta chains follows, all from one sample in a study of OX40 agonist ivuxolimab in advanced cancers. The data were produced by immunoSEQ multiplex PCR, yet TCRdb's version contains in-frame clones alone and is incomplete. This table holds 18,000 or so clones, 72% found once. The sample consisted of CD4+ or CD8+ T cells sorted from blood, taken in a trial of the OX40 agonist ivuxolimab. Receptors originate from an adult with an advanced solid tumor such as melanoma, head and neck, liver or kidney cancer. Each CDR3 is given with its conserved first and last residue. A D gene is named only where the DNA matches it firmly. Some rows have no size entry. The others give once, few or many, or a class for an expanded clone.

>TRBV2|NA|14|NA|TRBJ2-2
CASSISPNTGELFF
TGTGCCAGCAGTATTTCCCCGAACACCGGGGAGCTGTTTTTT
>TRBV9|few|16|TRBD2|TRBJ2-3
CASSVGLAGSSDTQYF
TGTGCCAGCAGCGTTGGTCTAGCGGGGTCGAGTGATACGCAGTATTTT
>TRBV5-6|few|12|NA|TRBJ1-2
CASSLYRSGYTF
TGTGCCAGCAGCTTATATAGAAGCGGCTACACCTTC
>TRBV5-6|NA|16|NA|TRBJ1-3
CASTRGGSHSGNTIYF
TGTGCCAGCACCCGGGGGGGGTCCCACTCTGGAAACACCATATATTTT
>TRBV4-3|once|13|NA|TRBJ2-1
CASSQSRGNEQFF
TGCGCCAGCAGCCAATCACGGGGCAATGAGCAGTTCTTC
>TRBV5-6|once|13|NA|TRBJ2-7
CASKASSSYEQYF
TGTGCCAGCAAAGCATCATCCTCCTACGAGCAGTACTTC
>TRBV6-1|NA|18|NA|TRBJ2-7
CASSQERVPTTVGYEQYF
TGTGCCAGCAGTCAAGAGCGGGTTCCAACGACGGTAGGATACGAGCAGTACTTC
>TRBV30|NA|14|NA|TRBJ2-2
CAWSVQGATGELFF
TGTGCCTGGAGTGTACAGGGAGCTACCGGGGAGCTGTTTTTT
>TRBV29-1|NA|17|NA|TRBJ1-2
CSVPKALTSNTQGGYTF
TGCAGCGTCCCTAAGGCTCTCACGTCGAATACCCAAGGTGGCTACACCTTC
>TRBV7-9|few|13|NA|TRBJ1-6
CASNQDTNSPLHF
TGTGCCAGCAACCAAGATACAAATTCACCCCTCCACTTT
>TRBV7-9|NA|12|TRBD1|TRBJ2-7
CASSDRVGEQYF
TGTGCCAGCAGCGACAGGGTAGGAGAGCAGTACTTC
>TRBV7-8|NA|15|TRBD1|TRBJ2-5
CASSLAQGAQETQYF
TGTGCCAGCAGCTTAGCCCAGGGGGCTCAAGAGACCCAGTACTTC
>TRBV5-1|NA|14|NA|TRBJ2-7
CASSLADSSYEQYF
TGCGCCAGCAGCTTGGCCGACAGTTCCTACGAGCAGTACTTC
>TRBV19|once|13|NA|TRBJ2-1
CASSIARVDEQFF
TGTGCCAGTAGTATAGCACGGGTCGATGAGCAGTTCTTC
>TRBV29-1|few|14|TRBD1|TRBJ1-2
CSVRVGGQGAGYTF
TGCAGCGTTAGAGTGGGGGGACAGGGGGCGGGCTACACCTTC
>TRBV11-2|NA|12|NA|TRBJ2-3
CASSFFESTQYF
TGTGCCAGCAGCTTTTTCGAGTCGACGCAGTATTTT